These 10 T cell receptor beta chains share one sample of origin, sequenced in a study of blood T cell repertoires in COVID-19 (dated by TCRdb to the early 2020s). Receptors were amplified or captured by the immunoSEQ multiplex PCR assay. TCRdb re-hosts the immuneACCESS table, in-frame sequences only. Its copies lack some clones; in the studies checked, an unresolved V gene accounts for under half of them, and the cause for the rest is not known. The sample table lists 140,000 to 150,000 clones, approximately 84% of them with a count of one. The ten biggest clones cover roughly 45% of the sample. Material: peripheral blood. The receptors were sampled from a human donor in a cohort sampled during active COVID-19.

V gene TRBV5-1 combines with J gene TRBJ2-7, with a possible D match to TRBD1 (5 bases). V lost 0 bases, J lost 6 bases, and 13 bases lay in between. This CDR3 is built from 14 residues. Germline V gene data show CDR1 as SGHRS and CDR2 as YFSETQ. The CDR3 region is CASSLGQLGSEQYV. The CDR3 DNA follows: TGCGCCAGCAGCTTGGGACAGCTGGGATCCGAGCAGTACGTC.

This clone was seen a single time. V gene TRBV18 combines with J gene TRBJ2-5; possibly TRBD2 for D (5 bases). Germline CDR1 is KGHSH and CDR2 is LQKENI. V dropped 6 bases and J dropped 1 base, with 15 bases sitting between them. This CDR3 is 15 amino acids long. CDR3 nucleotides: TGTGCCAGCTCCTTCGAGGGCGCTACCCAAGAGACCCAGTACTTC. Protein product: CASSFEGATQETQYF.

This clone has a handful of counts. This chain links TRBV19 with TRBJ2-5; TRBD2 aligns across 12 bases. With V trimmed by 1 base and J by 4 bases, 10 bases remained unmatched. The CDR3 runs to 18 residues. CDR1 and CDR2 from the germline V gene are LNHDA and SQIVND (reference sequence). The CDR3 nucleotides read TGTGCCAGTAGTATAGCTTTGGCTAGCGGGAGGGCCACAGAGACCCAGTACTTC. Protein sequence: CASSIALASGRATETQYF.

The chain is built from TRBV27 and TRBJ2-2, with 9 bases lining up with TRBD1. Germline CDR1 and CDR2: MNHEY and SMNVEV (reference sequence). The CDR3 covers 16 residues. V shed 5 bases, J shed 4 bases, and the junction held 8 bases outside the gene matches. CDR3 nucleotide sequence: TGTGCCAGCAGTCCCTACGGGGACAGGGTCACCGGGGAGCTGTTTTTT. Translated, it gives CASSPYGDRVTGELFF.

The CDR3 region has the DNA TGTGCCAGCAGCTTAGGGGAGGGTAGGAATGTTCGATCACCCCTCCACTTT. It encodes CASSLGEGRNVRSPLHF. This chain uses TRBV7-2 with TRBJ1-6, with no clear D. The ends were cut back, 1 base at V and 10 bases at J, with 20 bases in the middle. The germline V gene encodes CDR1 SGHTA and CDR2 FQGNSA. CDR3 length equals 17 residues.

Notes on this clone: At one of its ends the junction is not consistent with the germline gene, which may arise from a read error. The same CDR3 is also encoded by other DNA sequences in this sample. The gene calls are TRBV11-3 and TRBJ2-3, with 9 bases matching TRBD2. Germline V gives CDR1 SGHNT, CDR2 YENEEA. The CDR3 sequence is 14 residues long. CDR3 in DNA: TGTGCCAGCAGTTTAGGACTAGCGATCGATACGCAGTATTTT. The encoded protein is CASSLGLAIDTQYF.

The chain combines TRBV28 with TRBJ2-3, with TRBD2 matching 12 bases. The ends lost 6 bases at V and 4 bases at J; junction bases unmatched: 8. The CDR3 runs 16 residues. Germline V gene lookup returns CDR1 MDHEN and CDR2 SYDVKM. For the CDR3, the DNA is TGTGCCAGCAGGCTGACTAGCGGGAGAGGAGCAGATACGCAGTATTTT. This encodes CASRLTSGRGADTQYF.

This chain connects TRBV2 to TRBJ2-7, with D unresolved. CDR1 and CDR2 (germline): SNHLY, FYNNEI. The CDR3 extends over 14 amino acids. With 2 bases removed from V and 1 base from J, the gap between germline ends came to 9 bases. The CDR3 DNA sequence: TGTGCCAGCAGTGAACTAACCCAATCCTACGAGCAGTACGTC. Translating gives CASSELTQSYEQYV.

V and J are TRBV2 and TRBJ1-2, with TRBD1 matching 7 bases. Trimming cost V 4 bases and J 5 bases; bases outside gene matches: 4. Germline loops: CDR1 SNHLY, CDR2 FYNNEI. CDR3 length: 13 amino acids. The DNA for the CDR3 is TGTGCCAGCAGTGCCGGGACAGATTATGGCTACACCTTC. Its translation is CASSAGTDYGYTF.

The chain combines TRBV7-9 with TRBJ1-2, with no clear D. Trimming left V 1 base short and J 0 bases short, with 6 bases between. In germline, CDR1 is SEHNR, CDR2 FQNEAQ (reference sequence). The CDR3 spans 14 residues. The CDR3 reads CASSLEVANYGYTF. The CDR3 nucleotides are TGTGCCAGCAGCTTAGAAGTAGCTAACTATGGCTACACCTTC.